This entry features one TCR beta chain sequence. TCRdb's table, derived via immunoSEQ multiplex PCR, lists solely in-frame clones and lacks some. Counted here are approximately 500,000 clones, about 96% occurring once; the ten biggest clones make up about 0.057%. The germline gives CDR1 MNHEY, CDR2 SMNVEV (reference sequence). The CDR3 extends over 15 amino acids. Trimming took 4 bases from V and 2 from J, leaving 15 bases between them. These data are taken from a study of shared clonotypes between healthy human individuals. The chain carries TRBV27 and TRBJ2-7; D not certain. The specimen sequenced was naive CD4+ T cells sorted from blood. Subset denoted: CD45RA+ positively selected. The sequence came from a woman in her thirties in good health. As DNA, the CDR3 is TGTGCCAGCAGTTCGATGGCGGCTCCAACCTACGAGCAGTACTTC. Its protein product is CASSSMAAPTYEQYF.